The 25 T cell receptor beta chains below were found in one sample sequenced in a study of control samples from healthy donors and cancer patients. Libraries were prepared by immunoSEQ multiplex PCR; TCRdb keeps only in-frame clonotypes and omits some of them. The table lists 130,000 or so clones, 85% to 90% of them singletons, with about 12% in the top ten. Sequenced sample: blood. These receptors were collected from a man aged 25 to 40 in good health.

The chain links TRBV18 to TRBJ1-5; 9 bases line up with TRBD1. The CDR3 consists of 15 residues. J was trimmed by 7 bases and V by 3 bases; bases with no gene match: 7. From germline, CDR1 is KGHSH and CDR2 LQKENI. The CDR3 loop reads CASSPGQGILQPQHF. In DNA form, the CDR3 reads TGTGCCAGCTCACCTGGACAGGGGATTTTACAGCCCCAGCATTTT.

This clone occurred a few times. The CDR3 DNA is TGTGCCAGCAGCCCTGACGGGGGCGGCAATGAGCAGTTCTTC. Translated: CASSPDGGGNEQFF. J is TRBJ2-1 and V is TRBV7-9, with D possibly being TRBD1 or TRBD2 (6 bases each). CDR3 length: 14 amino acids. Per germline, CDR1 SEHNR and CDR2 FQNEAQ (reference sequence). Trimming took off 5 bases at V and 6 bases at J, with 14 bases between the two ends. Looking up the rest from reference TRBV7-9 and TRBJ2-1 gives the full variable domain: DTGVSQNPRHKITKRGQNVTFRCDPISEHNRLYWYRQTLGQGPEFLTYFQNEAQLEKSRLLSDRFSAERPKGSFSTLEIQRTEQGDSAMYLCASSPDGGGNEQFFGPGTRLTVL.

The chain combines TRBV18 with TRBJ1-3; no firm D call. Germline V gives CDR1 KGHSH, CDR2 LQKENI. This CDR3 spans 16 amino acids. Trimming cost V 2 bases and J 0 bases, with 11 bases left between them. CDR3: CASSPATPNSGNTIYF. CDR3 DNA sequence: TGTGCCAGCTCACCAGCCACACCTAACTCTGGAAACACCATATATTTT.

This clone has a handful of counts. This chain's CDR3 is CAWYPGEKARDTEAFF. The CDR3, as DNA: TGTGCCTGGTACCCAGGGGAAAAGGCAAGGGACACTGAAGCTTTCTTT. This chain connects TRBV30 to TRBJ1-1; a weak D match, TRBD1 (6 bases). Germline CDR1 GTSNPN, CDR2 SVGIG (reference sequence). The CDR3 has 16 amino acids. V was cut by 5 bases and J by 3 bases, with 22 bases left in between.

The rearrangement links TRBV5-1 to TRBJ2-1; 10 bases fit TRBD1. This CDR3 contains 13 residues. The germline V gene encodes CDR1 SGHRS and CDR2 YFSETQ. V gave up 3 bases and J gave up 9 bases; unmatched junction bases: 3. CDR3 bases: TGCGCCAGCAGCTGGACAGGGGGGACTGAGCAGTTCTTC. Translation gives CASSWTGGTEQFF.

Written as DNA, the CDR3 is TGTGCCAGCAGCTTAGTTTTCGGGGCGTACGAGCAGTACTTC. Its protein is CASSLVFGAYEQYF. The chain carries TRBV7-2 and TRBJ2-7; D may correspond to TRBD1 or TRBD2 (5 bases each). V was cut by 1 base and J by 4 bases, with 11 bases left in between. The CDR3 length is 14 residues. Germline CDR1 and CDR2: SGHTA and FQGNSA.

The V and J genes are TRBV9 and TRBJ1-2, with D possibly TRBD1 on 5 matching bases. Trimming shortened V by 6 bases and J by 6 bases, and 18 bases separated the two germline ends. This CDR3 has 14 residues. Germline V CDR1 and CDR2: SGDLS, YYNGEE. Here the CDR3 reads CASNRNPGTHGYTF. The DNA of the CDR3 is TGTGCCAGCAACCGGAACCCGGGGACTCATGGCTACACCTTC.

The CDR3 region has the DNA TGTGCCAGCAGCCTTCAGGGGGTGAACACTGAAGCTTTCTTT. Its protein product is CASSLQGVNTEAFF. The chain is built from TRBV7-3 and TRBJ1-1, with 7 bases identical to TRBD1. The V segment lost 5 bases and the J segment 0 bases; nucleotides outside the gene matches: 3. The germline gives CDR1 SGHTA, CDR2 FQGTGA. The CDR3 length is 14 residues.

The rearrangement links TRBV2 to TRBJ2-4, with unresolved D. The V gene lost 4 bases and the J gene lost 0 bases, with 13 bases spanning the gap. From germline, CDR1 is SNHLY and CDR2 FYNNEI. The CDR3 covers 16 residues. CDR3 sequence (DNA): TGTGCCAGCAGTGCGGACGCCTCAGGAGCCAAAAACATTCAGTACTTC. Protein product: CASSADASGAKNIQYF.

The chain combines TRBV30 with TRBJ1-1; D is undetermined. The V end was cut by 4 bases, the J end by 7 bases, with 19 bases between. The CDR3 contains 14 residues. The germline V gene encodes CDR1 GTSNPN and CDR2 SVGIG (reference sequence). The CDR3: CAWIGYVEAGEAFF. The CDR3 bases are TGTGCCTGGATAGGATATGTGGAAGCCGGTGAAGCTTTCTTT. Using reference TRBV30 and TRBJ1-1 for the parts outside the CDR3, the full variable domain is SQTIHQWPATLVQPVGSPLSLECTVEGTSNPNLYWYRQAAGRGLQLLFYSVGIGQISSEVPQNLSASRPQDRQFILSSKKLLLSDSGFYLCAWIGYVEAGEAFFGQGTRLTVV.

This clone came up a few times. V is TRBV13 and J is TRBJ1-6; TRBD1 matches 7 bases. V shed 2 bases and J 6 bases; nucleotides not matched to a gene: 4. CDR3 length equals 15 residues. Germline-derived CDR1 and CDR2 are PRHDT and FYEKMQ (reference sequence). CDR3 amino acids: CASSLYRGPNSPLHF. As DNA, the CDR3 is TGTGCCAGCAGCTTATACAGGGGCCCTAATTCACCCCTCCACTTT.

This clone was detected once. The chain couples TRBV7-9 to TRBJ2-3, with unresolved D. The CDR3 has 15 residues. Per the germline V gene, CDR1 is SEHNR and CDR2 is FQNEAQ (reference sequence). V was pared by 1 base and J by 2 bases, with 10 bases between. The DNA for the CDR3 is TGTGCCAGCAGCTTAGATGTGACCACCACAGATACGCAGTATTTT. Amino acid sequence: CASSLDVTTTDTQYF.

The chain links TRBV5-8 to TRBJ2-7, with 10 bases aligning to TRBD2. Per germline, CDR1 SGHTS and CDR2 YDEGEE. The CDR3 is made up of 14 amino acids. V was pared by 7 bases and J by 1 base, with 5 bases of the junction left unmatched. CDR3 amino acids: CASVELAGSYEQYF. CDR3 nucleotides: TGTGCCAGCGTCGAACTAGCGGGGTCCTACGAGCAGTACTTC.

This chain uses TRBV29-1 with TRBJ1-2; D may be TRBD1 (5 bases). The CDR3 runs 13 residues. Germline V CDR1 and CDR2: SQVTM, ANQGSEA. Deletions cut 2 bases from V and 2 bases from J, with 9 bases between. CDR3 bases: TGCAGCGTTGAACGACAGTTCAACTATGGCTACACCTTC. It translates to CSVERQFNYGYTF. Full variable domain (outside the CDR3, taken from reference TRBV29-1 and TRBJ1-2): SAVISQKPSRDICQRGTSLTIQCQVDSQVTMMFWYRQQPGQSLTLIATANQGSEATYESGFVIDKFPISRPNLTFSTLTVSNMSPEDSSIYLCSVERQFNYGYTFGSGTRLTVV.

This chain uses TRBV6-5 with TRBJ1-2; no clear D. CDR1 and CDR2 (germline): MNHEY, SVGAGI. V dropped 0 bases and J dropped 3 bases, with 8 bases sitting between them. The CDR3 is 14 amino acids. In DNA form, the CDR3 reads TGTGCCAGCAGTTACTCGACGGATTACTATGGCTACACCTTC. This sequence encodes CASSYSTDYYGYTF.

This clone was seen only a few times. The chain couples TRBV6-2 or TRBV6-3 to TRBJ1-1; possible D gene TRBD1, 6 bases. Per the germline V gene, CDR1 is MNHEY and CDR2 is SVGEGT. This CDR3 has 14 amino acids. Trimming left V 2 bases short and J 2 bases short, with 9 bases between. The CDR3 loop reads CASSYDRPNTEAFF. Here the CDR3 DNA reads TGTGCCAGCAGTTACGACAGGCCCAACACTGAAGCTTTCTTT.

The chain carries TRBV5-6 and TRBJ1-1; D is possibly TRBD1 (5 bases). CDR1 is SGHDT and CDR2 is YYEEEE in the germline V gene. V was trimmed by 2 bases and J by 0 bases, leaving 11 bases between them. The length of the CDR3 is 15 residues. The CDR3 DNA follows: TGTGCCAGCAGCTTTCCGGGACCCATGAACACTGAAGCTTTCTTT. Its translation: CASSFPGPMNTEAFF.

The chain joins TRBV15 to TRBJ1-5; D gene ambiguous. The germline V and J ends were trimmed by 1 base and 4 bases, with 8 bases remaining between them. The CDR3 loop spans 14 amino acids. From germline, CDR1 is LNHNV and CDR2 YYDKDF (reference sequence). The CDR3 region is CATSRATANQPQHF. As DNA, the CDR3 is TGTGCCACCAGCAGAGCAACAGCAAATCAGCCCCAGCATTTT.

The chain uses TRBV6-6 and TRBJ2-7; tentative D call: TRBD2 (5 bases). The V end was cut by 7 bases, the J end by 3 bases, with 19 bases between. Per the germline V gene, CDR1 is MNHNY and CDR2 is SVGAGI (reference sequence). The CDR3 totals 15 residues. The CDR3 DNA follows: TGTGCCAGCACTAAGGACCATCCCGGGATCTACGAGCAGTACTTC. It yields the protein CASTKDHPGIYEQYF.

This chain connects TRBV5-4 to TRBJ2-7; D remains unclear. CDR1 is SGHNT and CDR2 is YYREEE in the germline V gene (reference sequence). The CDR3 consists of 13 residues. The germline V and J ends were trimmed by 2 bases and 0 bases, with 6 bases remaining between them. CDR3: CASSFQPSYEQYV. The DNA for the CDR3 is TGTGCCAGCAGCTTCCAGCCCTCCTACGAGCAGTACGTC.

This clone has just a few counts. The V and J genes are TRBV5-6 and TRBJ1-2; TRBD1 agrees at 10 bases. Looked up from germline, CDR1 is SGHDT and CDR2 is YYEEEE. The CDR3 consists of 14 residues. Losses at the gene ends were 4 bases for V and 7 bases for J; bases not matched to a gene: 7. The chain's CDR3 is CASSPGQGYRGYTF. DNA of the CDR3: TGTGCCAGCAGCCCGGGACAGGGGTATCGTGGCTACACCTTC. The full variable domain, completed using reference TRBV5-6 and TRBJ1-2, is DAGVTQSPTHLIKTRGQQVTLRCSPKSGHDTVSWYQQALGQGPQFIFQYYEEEERQRGNFPDRFSGHQFPNYSSELNVNALLLGDSALYLCASSPGQGYRGYTFGSGTRLTVV.

The chain is built from TRBV18 and TRBJ1-2; the D is unclear. The CDR3 is 16 amino acids. V was clipped by 5 bases and J by 1 base, with 17 bases between them. Germline loops: CDR1 KGHSH, CDR2 LQKENI. The DNA for the CDR3 is TGTGCCAGCTCAGTAGACGGATCCCAACTTAACTATGGCTACACCTTC. This gives the protein CASSVDGSQLNYGYTF.

V gene TRBV2 combines with J gene TRBJ2-7; perhaps TRBD1 as D (5 bases). The V gene's germline CDR1 is SNHLY and CDR2 FYNNEI. The CDR3 runs 13 residues. Trimming cost V 5 bases and J 5 bases, with 13 bases left between them. The DNA for the CDR3 is TGTGCCAGCAGTTTCCAGGGTAAGAACGAGCAGTACTTC. This translates into CASSFQGKNEQYF.

This chain connects TRBV5-6 to TRBJ2-1; the D is unclear. CDR3 length: 11 residues. The germline V gene has CDR1 SGHDT and CDR2 YYEEEE. Trimming stripped 3 bases from V and 8 bases from J, with 6 bases between. In nucleotides, the CDR3 is TGTGCCAGCAGCTGGAGCGATGAGCAGTTCTTC. It is translated as CASSWSDEQFF.

V is TRBV7-2 and J is TRBJ2-1; D unclear. From germline, CDR1 is SGHTA and CDR2 FQGNSA. The CDR3 runs 11 residues. V lost 3 bases, J lost 5 bases, and 2 bases lay in between. The CDR3 loop is CASSFDNEQFF. The CDR3, as DNA: TGTGCCAGCAGCTTCGACAATGAGCAGTTCTTC.